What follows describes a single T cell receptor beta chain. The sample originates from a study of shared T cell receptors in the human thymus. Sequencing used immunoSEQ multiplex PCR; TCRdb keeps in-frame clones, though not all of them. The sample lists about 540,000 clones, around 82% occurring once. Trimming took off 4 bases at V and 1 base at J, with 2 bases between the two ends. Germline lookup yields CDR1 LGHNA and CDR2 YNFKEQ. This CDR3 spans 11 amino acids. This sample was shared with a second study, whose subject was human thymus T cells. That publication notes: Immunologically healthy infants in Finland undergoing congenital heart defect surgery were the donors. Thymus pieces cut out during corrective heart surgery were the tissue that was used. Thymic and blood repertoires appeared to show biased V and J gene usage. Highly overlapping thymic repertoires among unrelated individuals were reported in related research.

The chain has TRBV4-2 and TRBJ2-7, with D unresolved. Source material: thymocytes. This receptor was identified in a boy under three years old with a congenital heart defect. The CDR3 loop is CASSPSYEQYF. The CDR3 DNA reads TGTGCCAGCAGCCCTTCCTACGAGCAGTACTTC.